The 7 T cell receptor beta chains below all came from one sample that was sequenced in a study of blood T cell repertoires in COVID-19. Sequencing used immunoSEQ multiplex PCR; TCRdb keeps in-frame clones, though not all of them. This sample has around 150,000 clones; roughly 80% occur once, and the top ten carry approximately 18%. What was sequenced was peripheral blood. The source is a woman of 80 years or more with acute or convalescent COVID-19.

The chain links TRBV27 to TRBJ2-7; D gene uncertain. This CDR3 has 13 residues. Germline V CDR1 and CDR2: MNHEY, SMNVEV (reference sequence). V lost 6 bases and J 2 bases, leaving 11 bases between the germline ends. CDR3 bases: TGTGCCAGCAGGATGCGAGGAACCTACGAGCAGTACTTC. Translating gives CASRMRGTYEQYF.

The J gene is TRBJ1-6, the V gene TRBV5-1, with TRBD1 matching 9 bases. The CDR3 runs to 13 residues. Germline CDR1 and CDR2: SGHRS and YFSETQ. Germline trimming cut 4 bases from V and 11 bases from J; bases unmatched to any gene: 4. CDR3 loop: CASSQDRGPPLHF. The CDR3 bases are TGCGCCAGCAGCCAGGACAGGGGACCACCCCTCCACTTT.

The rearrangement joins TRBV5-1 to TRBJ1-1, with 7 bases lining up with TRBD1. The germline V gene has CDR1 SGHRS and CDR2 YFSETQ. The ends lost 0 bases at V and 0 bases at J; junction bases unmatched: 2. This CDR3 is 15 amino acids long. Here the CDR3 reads CASSLAGGMNTEAFF. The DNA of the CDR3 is TGCGCCAGCAGCTTGGCAGGGGGGATGAACACTGAAGCTTTCTTT.

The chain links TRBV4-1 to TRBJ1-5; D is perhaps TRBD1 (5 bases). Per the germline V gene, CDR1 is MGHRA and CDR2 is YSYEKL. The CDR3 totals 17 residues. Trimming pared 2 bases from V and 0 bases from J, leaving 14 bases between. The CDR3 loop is CASSQLRTPYSNQPQHF. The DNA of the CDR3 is TGCGCCAGCAGCCAACTCCGGACACCCTATAGCAATCAGCCCCAGCATTTT.

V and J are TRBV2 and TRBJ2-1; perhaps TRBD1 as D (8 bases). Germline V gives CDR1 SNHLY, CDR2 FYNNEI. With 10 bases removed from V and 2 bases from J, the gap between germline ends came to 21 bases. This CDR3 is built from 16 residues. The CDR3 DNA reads TGTGCCACCCACAGGGGGGCGGGAGCAGCCTACAATGAGCAGTTCTTC. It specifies CATHRGAGAAYNEQFF.

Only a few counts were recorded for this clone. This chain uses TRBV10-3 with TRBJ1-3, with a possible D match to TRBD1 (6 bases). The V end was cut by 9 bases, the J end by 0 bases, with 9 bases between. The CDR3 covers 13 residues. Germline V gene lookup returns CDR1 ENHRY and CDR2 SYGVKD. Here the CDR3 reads CAIRGSSGNTIYF. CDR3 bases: TGTGCCATAAGGGGGAGCTCTGGAAACACCATATATTTT.

The CDR3 here is CASSQLVRDTSNYGYTF. CDR3 DNA sequence: TGTGCCAGCAGCCAACTGGTGAGAGACACTTCCAACTATGGCTACACCTTC. The chain uses TRBV3-1 (or the pseudogene TRBV3-2) and TRBJ1-2; unclear D gene. Germline assignment: CDR1 LGHDT and CDR2 YNNKEL (reference sequence). The CDR3 runs to 17 residues. Trimming took 2 bases from V and 2 from J, leaving 18 bases between them.